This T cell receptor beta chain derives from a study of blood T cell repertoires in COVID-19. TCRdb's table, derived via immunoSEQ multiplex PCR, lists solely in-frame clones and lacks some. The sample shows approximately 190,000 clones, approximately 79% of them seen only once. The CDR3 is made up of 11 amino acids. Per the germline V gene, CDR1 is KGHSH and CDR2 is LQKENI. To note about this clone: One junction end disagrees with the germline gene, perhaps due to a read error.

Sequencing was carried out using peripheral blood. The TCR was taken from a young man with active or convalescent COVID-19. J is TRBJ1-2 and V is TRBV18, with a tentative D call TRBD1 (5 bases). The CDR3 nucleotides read TGTGCCAGCTCACGGGACTACGGCTACACCTTC. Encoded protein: CASSRDYGYTF. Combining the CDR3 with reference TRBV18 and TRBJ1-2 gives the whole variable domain NAGVMQNPRHLVRRRGQEARLRCSPMKGHSHVYWYRQLPEEGLKFMVYLQKENIIDESGMPKERFSAEFPKEGPSILRIQQVVRGDSAAYFCASSRDYGYTFGSGTRLTVV.